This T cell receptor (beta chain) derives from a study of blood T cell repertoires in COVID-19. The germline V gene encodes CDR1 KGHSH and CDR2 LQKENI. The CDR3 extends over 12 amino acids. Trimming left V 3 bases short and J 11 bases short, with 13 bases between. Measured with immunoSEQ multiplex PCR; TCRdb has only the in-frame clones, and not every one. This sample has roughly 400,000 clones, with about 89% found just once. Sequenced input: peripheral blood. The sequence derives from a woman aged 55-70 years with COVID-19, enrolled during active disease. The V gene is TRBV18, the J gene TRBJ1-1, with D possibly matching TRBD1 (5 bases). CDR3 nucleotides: TGTGCCAGCTCACCGGAAGGGGCTAGGGCTTTCTTT. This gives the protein CASSPEGARAFF.